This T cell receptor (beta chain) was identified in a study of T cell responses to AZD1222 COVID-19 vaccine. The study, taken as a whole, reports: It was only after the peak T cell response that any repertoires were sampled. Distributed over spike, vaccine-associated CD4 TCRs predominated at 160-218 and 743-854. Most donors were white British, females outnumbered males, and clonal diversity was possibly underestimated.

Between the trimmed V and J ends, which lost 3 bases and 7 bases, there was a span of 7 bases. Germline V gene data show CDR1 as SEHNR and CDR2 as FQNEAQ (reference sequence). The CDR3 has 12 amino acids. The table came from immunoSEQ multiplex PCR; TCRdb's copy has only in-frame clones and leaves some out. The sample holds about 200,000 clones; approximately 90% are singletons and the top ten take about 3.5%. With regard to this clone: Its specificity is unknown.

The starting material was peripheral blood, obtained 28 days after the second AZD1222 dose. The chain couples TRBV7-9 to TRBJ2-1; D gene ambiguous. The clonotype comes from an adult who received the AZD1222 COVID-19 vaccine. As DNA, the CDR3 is TGTGCCAGCAGCTTGGGTCAGAATGAGCAGTTCTTC. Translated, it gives CASSLGQNEQFF.